Listed here are 25 T cell receptor beta chains from one sample, sequenced in a study of PD-1 blockade in classical Hodgkin lymphoma. Method: immunoSEQ multiplex PCR; TCRdb's copy keeps in-frame clones and lacks some. This sample has 50,000 to 75,000 clones, with approximately 90% found just once. The patients all showed relapse after autologous stem cell transplantation, while their brentuximab vedotin exposure varied. Sequences were derived from peripheral blood mononuclear cells (PBMCs), sampled at baseline. The receptors derive from a human donor with classical Hodgkin lymphoma.

The chain employs TRBV4-1 and TRBJ2-5, with a possible D match to TRBD2 (5 bases). V dropped 4 bases and J dropped 5 bases, with 20 bases sitting between them. This CDR3 comprises 16 residues. Per germline, CDR1 MGHRA and CDR2 YSYEKL. In DNA, the CDR3 is TGCGCCAGCAGCCCCCCACTAGTAATCAAGCGGGAGACCCAGTACTTC. The encoded protein is CASSPPLVIKRETQYF.

The rearrangement links TRBV5-1 to TRBJ2-7; TRBD2 aligns across 7 bases. V lost 4 bases to trimming and J lost 2 bases; unmatched junction nucleotides: 3. This CDR3 has 13 residues. The V gene's germline CDR1 is SGHRS and CDR2 YFSETQ. Here the CDR3 DNA reads TGCGCCAGCAGCCCTAGCGGTCCCTACGAGCAGTACTTC. Its translation is CASSPSGPYEQYF.

For the CDR3, the DNA is TGTGCCAGCAGCTTAAGTCCGGGCCCCTTCTATGGCTACACCTTC. As protein: CASSLSPGPFYGYTF. This chain links TRBV7-9 with TRBJ1-2; no clear D. The CDR3 is made up of 15 amino acids. Trimming cost V 2 bases and J 4 bases, with 14 bases left between them. Germline V gene sequence: CDR1 SEHNR, CDR2 FQNEAQ (reference sequence).

The J gene is TRBJ1-1, the V gene TRBV10-1; D is ambiguous. Germline loops: CDR1 WNHNN, CDR2 SYGVQD (reference sequence). The CDR3 covers 13 residues. The germline V and J ends were trimmed by 2 bases and 3 bases, with 7 bases remaining between them. CDR3: CASSEAADTEAFF. In DNA, the CDR3 is TGCGCCAGCAGTGAGGCAGCCGACACTGAAGCTTTCTTT.

The chain has TRBV27 and TRBJ2-3; TRBD2 matches 12 bases. The CDR3 is made up of 17 amino acids. The trim removed 0 bases at V and 5 bases at J, leaving 6 bases unmatched. CDR1 is MNHEY and CDR2 is SMNVEV in the germline V gene (reference sequence). CDR3 residues: CASSLSPSGGARDTQYF. The DNA of the CDR3 is TGTGCCAGCAGTTTATCCCCTAGCGGGGGGGCCAGAGATACGCAGTATTTT.

This sequence joins TRBV30 and TRBJ2-2; unclear D gene. This CDR3 contains 12 residues. V dropped 1 base and J dropped 4 bases, with 4 bases sitting between them. The germline V gene has CDR1 GTSNPN and CDR2 SVGIG (reference sequence). CDR3 DNA sequence: TGTGCCTGGAGTGGGGCCACCGGGGAGCTGTTTTTT. It specifies CAWSGATGELFF.

DNA for the CDR3: TGTGCCAGCGAGGGGGCGACGAACACCGGGGAGCTGTTTTTT. Its protein product is CASEGATNTGELFF. J is TRBJ2-2 and V is TRBV5-6, with 7 nucleotides matching TRBD1. CDR1 is SGHDT and CDR2 is YYEEEE in the germline V gene. The length of the CDR3 is 14 residues. V trimming: 7 bases; J trimming: 0 bases; junction bases outside the gene matches: 3.

The V call is TRBV7-6, the J call TRBJ2-1; D uncertain. The CDR3 contains 15 residues. Germline CDR1 is SGHVS and CDR2 is FNYEAQ. Deletions cut 5 bases from V and 8 bases from J, with 19 bases between. The CDR3 protein is CASSLTTPRVDEQFF. The CDR3 region has the DNA TGTGCCAGCAGCCTTACGACTCCTCGGGTCGATGAGCAGTTCTTC.

The DNA for the CDR3 is TGTGCCAGCAGTTACACCAGGACAGGGGCCAAAAACATTCAGTACTTC. Amino acid sequence: CASSYTRTGAKNIQYF. The chain links TRBV6-5 to TRBJ2-4; 8 bases line up with TRBD1. The V gene's germline CDR1 is MNHEY and CDR2 SVGAGI. There are 16 residues in the CDR3. V gave up 2 bases and J gave up 1 base; unmatched junction bases: 4.

The chain links TRBV15 to TRBJ2-1; D remains ambiguous. Trimming removed 11 bases at V and 0 bases at J, with 11 bases between. This CDR3 has 13 residues. CDR1 is LNHNV, CDR2 YYDKDF, per germline (reference sequence). The CDR3 nucleotides read TGTGCCGTCGAGAAGAGCTCCTACAATGAGCAGTTCTTC. Its translation: CAVEKSSYNEQFF.

The chain is built from TRBV6-6 and TRBJ1-1; D gene unclear. CDR3 size: 13 residues. V was clipped by 2 bases and J by 0 bases, with 4 bases between them. CDR1 is MNHNY and CDR2 is SVGAGI in the germline V gene (reference sequence). The CDR3 reads CASSYPLNTEAFF. CDR3 coding DNA: TGTGCCAGCAGTTACCCCTTGAACACTGAAGCTTTCTTT.

V usage is TRBV18 and J usage is TRBJ2-7; maybe TRBD2 (5 bases). Per germline, CDR1 KGHSH and CDR2 LQKENI. This CDR3 spans 13 amino acids. The ends were cut back, 3 bases at V and 4 bases at J, with 10 bases in the middle. The CDR3 loop reads CASSPGREYEQYF. The CDR3 region has the DNA TGTGCCAGCTCACCGGGGAGAGAGTACGAGCAGTACTTC.

This chain uses TRBV5-1 with TRBJ2-7; 8 positions match TRBD1. The germline V gene encodes CDR1 SGHRS and CDR2 YFSETQ. The CDR3 loop spans 16 amino acids. Trimming removed 0 bases from V and 3 bases from J; junction bases left unmatched: 8. The CDR3 region is CASSLEDRVPYYEQYF. As DNA, the CDR3 is TGCGCCAGCAGCTTGGAGGACAGGGTCCCGTACTACGAGCAGTACTTC. The full variable domain, in which reference TRBV5-1 and TRBJ2-7 provide the parts outside the CDR3, is KAGVTQTPRYLIKTRGQQVTLSCSPISGHRSVSWYQQTPGQGLQFLFEYFSETQRNKGNFPGRFSGRQFSNSRSEMNVSTLELGDSALYLCASSLEDRVPYYEQYFGPGTRLTVT.

The CDR3 here is CASSEAVGGTGAPGYTF. For the CDR3, the DNA is TGTGCCAGCAGTGAAGCGGTAGGCGGGACAGGGGCCCCAGGCTACACCTTC. This chain joins TRBV2 and TRBJ1-2; 10 positions match TRBD1. The CDR3 runs to 17 residues. Per germline, CDR1 SNHLY and CDR2 FYNNEI. Losses at the gene ends were 0 bases for V and 8 bases for J; bases not matched to a gene: 12.

The rearrangement joins TRBV7-9 to TRBJ2-1; D possibly corresponds to TRBD1 (6 bases). Germline CDR1 reads SEHNR; CDR2 reads FQNEAQ (reference sequence). This CDR3 is 18 amino acids long. Trimming took 6 bases from V and 3 from J, leaving 24 bases between them. Here the CDR3 DNA reads TGTGCCAGCAGGTCTAGGGGCCAGGGGCGATTATTCTACAATGAGCAGTTCTTC. It translates to CASRSRGQGRLFYNEQFF.

This rearrangement joins TRBV11-2 to TRBJ2-3; the D gene is possibly TRBD1 (5 bases). Germline V gene data show CDR1 as SGHAT and CDR2 as FQNNGV. CDR3 length: 11 residues. Trimming stripped 5 bases from V and 10 bases from J, with 10 bases between. CDR3 region: CASSLTVPQYF. The DNA of the CDR3 is TGTGCCAGCAGCCTGACAGTTCCGCAGTATTTT.

The chain links TRBV5-4 to TRBJ2-5, with D possibly matching TRBD2 (6 bases). V lost 3 bases to trimming and J lost 2 bases, with 11 bases between them. Germline loops: CDR1 SGHNT, CDR2 YYREEE (reference sequence). The CDR3 runs to 14 residues. The CDR3 is CASSSTGVQETQYF. The CDR3 bases are TGTGCCAGCAGCTCTACGGGGGTACAAGAGACCCAGTACTTC.

This chain connects TRBV27 to TRBJ1-6; TRBD1 matches 7 bases. Germline V gene data show CDR1 as MNHEY and CDR2 as SMNVEV (reference sequence). The CDR3 contains 16 residues. V shed 6 bases and J 5 bases; nucleotides not matched to a gene: 10. The CDR3 is CASRGWTGGDNSPLHF. The CDR3 DNA reads TGTGCCAGCAGAGGATGGACAGGCGGGGATAATTCACCCCTCCACTTT.

The chain carries TRBV6-1 and TRBJ1-3, with D hard to call. The V gene lost 4 bases and the J gene lost 1 base, with 2 bases spanning the gap. The CDR3 totals 12 residues. CDR1 and CDR2 (germline): MNHNS, SASEGT. CDR3 nucleotides: TGTGCCAGCAGTGTGTCTGGAAACACCATATATTTT. It encodes CASSVSGNTIYF.

V and J are TRBV5-4 and TRBJ2-5; D unclear. V was clipped by 0 bases and J by 0 bases, with 0 bases between them. Germline V gives CDR1 SGHNT, CDR2 YYREEE (reference sequence). The CDR3 is made up of 12 amino acids. This CDR3 reads CASSLDQETQYF. The DNA for the CDR3 is TGTGCCAGCAGCTTGGACCAAGAGACCCAGTACTTC. Using reference TRBV5-4 and TRBJ2-5 for the parts outside the CDR3, the full variable domain is ETGVTQSPTHLIKTRGQQVTLRCSSQSGHNTVSWYQQALGQGPQFIFQYYREEENGRGNFPPRFSGLQFPNYSSELNVNALELDDSALYLCASSLDQETQYFGPGTRLLVL.

This clone was seen just once. This chain links TRBV4-1 with TRBJ2-5; 10 nucleotides align to TRBD1. The CDR3 covers 14 residues. After removal of 1 base from V and 5 bases from J, the junction contained 1 base not matched to a gene. Germline V gene data show CDR1 as MGHRA and CDR2 as YSYEKL. CDR3 protein: CASSQGQGAETQYF. The CDR3 coding sequence is TGCGCCAGCAGCCAAGGACAGGGGGCCGAGACCCAGTACTTC.

The count of this clone is one. This chain joins TRBV7-9 and TRBJ2-1, with D uncertain. Germline V lookup: CDR1 SEHNR, CDR2 FQNEAQ (reference sequence). The CDR3 loop spans 15 amino acids. V was pared by 1 base and J by 10 bases, with 17 bases between. For the CDR3, the DNA is TGTGCCAGCAGCTTAGTCGACGCGATCGGACCCGAGCAGTTCTTC. Its translation is CASSLVDAIGPEQFF.

The rearrangement links TRBV11-1 to TRBJ2-7; D is possibly TRBD1 (6 bases). V was pared by 4 bases and J by 5 bases, with 15 bases between. Germline assignment: CDR1 SGHAT and CDR2 FQDESV (reference sequence). The CDR3 consists of 14 residues. CDR3 loop: CASSSPQGLNEQYF. For the CDR3, the DNA is TGTGCCAGCAGCTCCCCCCAGGGGTTGAACGAGCAGTACTTC.

The chain uses TRBV20-1 and TRBJ2-5; no clear D gene. The germline V gene encodes CDR1 DFQATT and CDR2 SNEGSKA (reference sequence). Trimming took 6 bases from V and 3 from J, leaving 8 bases between them. The length of the CDR3 is 11 residues. The CDR3 DNA sequence: TGCAGTGCCTTGTTTAAAGAGACCCAGTACTTC. Amino acid sequence: CSALFKETQYF.

The genes are TRBV4-1 and TRBJ2-7, with 9 bases matching TRBD2. From germline, CDR1 is MGHRA and CDR2 YSYEKL. The CDR3 extends over 19 amino acids. V was clipped by 4 bases and J by 6 bases; unmatched bases: 22. The CDR3 DNA is TGCGCCAGCAGCCTCAGCGGGGGGACTAGAGACTCTCTACCGAGCGAGCAGTACTTC. Its translation: CASSLSGGTRDSLPSEQYF.